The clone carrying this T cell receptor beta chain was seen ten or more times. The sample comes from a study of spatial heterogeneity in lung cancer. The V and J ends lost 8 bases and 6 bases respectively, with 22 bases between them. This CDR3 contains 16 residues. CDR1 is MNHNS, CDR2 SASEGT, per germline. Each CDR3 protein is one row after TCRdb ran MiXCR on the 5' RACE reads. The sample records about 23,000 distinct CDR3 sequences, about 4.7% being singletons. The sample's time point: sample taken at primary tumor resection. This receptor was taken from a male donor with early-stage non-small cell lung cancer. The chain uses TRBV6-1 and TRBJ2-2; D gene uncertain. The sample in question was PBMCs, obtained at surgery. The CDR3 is CASYPPTRRRAGELFF. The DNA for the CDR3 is TGTGCCAGCTACCCACCAACCCGGAGACGAGCCGGGGAGCTGTTTTTT.